This T cell receptor beta chain was sequenced for a study of T-cell reconstitution after alpha-beta-depleted transplantation in children. Study-level findings and limits: After transplant, high TCRbeta diversity at day 60 in some patients arose from surviving recipient T cells and thymic progenitors. T-cell counts and diversity were attributed mostly to newly produced T cells one year after transplant. Several hundred graft clones that had expanded were reportedly the source of alpha-beta T cells about two months after transplant.

This clonotype was seen repeatedly, ten times or more. Antigen unknown. Trimming removed 1 base from V and 4 bases from J; junction bases left unmatched: 5. The CDR3 has 16 residues. Germline values: CDR1 SGHTA, CDR2 FQGNSA. Unique molecular identifiers featured in how the TCRbeta library was prepared. TCRdb re-analysed the PCR reads in MiXCR, keeping a single row per CDR3 protein. The table has about 160,000 distinct CDR3 sequences, over 8.5% seen once; the top ten hold 13%. This receptor was identified in a boy aged 2 to 10 with acute myeloid leukemia, due to receive a stem cell transplant. The rearrangement joins TRBV7-2 to TRBJ2-1; TRBD2 matches at 9 bases. Source: PBMCs, taken before TCRalphabeta/CD19-depleted stem cell transplant. CDR3 loop: CASSLGGGGVYNEQFF. Written as DNA, the CDR3 is TGTGCCAGCAGCTTAGGGGGCGGGGGGGTTTACAATGAGCAGTTCTTC. Full variable domain (remainder filled in from reference TRBV7-2 and TRBJ2-1): GAGVSQSPSNKVTEKGKDVELRCDPISGHTALYWYRQSLGQGLEFLIYFQGNSAPDKSGLPSDRFSAERTGGSVSTLTIQRTQQEDSAVYLCASSLGGGGVYNEQFFGPGTRLTVL.